Detailed here is one TCR beta chain. The sample is drawn from a study of blood T cell repertoires in COVID-19. Study context: Sites in the United States, Italy and Spain provided acute and convalescent COVID-19 samples. In each case, the material was cDNA or gDNA derived from T cells, B-cell-depleted T cells, or PBMCs.

This CDR3 region has 11 residues. CDR1 and CDR2 from the germline V gene are MDHEN and SYDVKM. Trimming stripped 3 bases from V and 14 bases from J, with 11 bases between. Original data processing: Counts of nucleated cells, estimated from reference gene primer amplification, were obtained. The assay was immunoSEQ multiplex PCR, and TCRdb's table has in-frame clones only and misses some. From that table come the V and J calls and clone size; the DNA was used to work out D and trimming. The table includes under 65,000 clones, 70% to 85% detected once. The receptor was isolated from an older woman with acute or convalescent COVID-19. The sequenced sample was peripheral blood. V gene TRBV28 combines with J gene TRBJ2-1; D perhaps matches TRBD1 (6 bases). This CDR3 reads CASSLVPGEFF. The CDR3 DNA follows: TGTGCCAGCAGTTTGGTTCCAGGGGAGTTCTTC.